This T cell receptor beta chain was sequenced in a study of T cells in Graves' hyperthyroidism and ophthalmopathy. CDR1 and CDR2 (germline): DFQATT, SNEGSKA (reference sequence). Trimming pared 3 bases from V and 6 bases from J, leaving 14 bases between. The CDR3 is made up of 13 amino acids. Amplification of TCR beta CDR3 regions used RNA as the template. HTBI primers drove first-round RT-PCR of the TCR CDR3. Each CDR3 protein gets one entry after TCRdb re-called the multiplex PCR reads with MiXCR. The table shows 500,000 to 600,000 distinct CDR3 sequences, with about half occurring only once. General study findings and limits: The model identified upcoming ophthalmopathy a median approximately seven months ahead of onset. A 13 V-J model separated ophthalmopathy from stable hyperthyroidism.

Newly diagnosed hyperthyroidism patients aged 18 to 65 years had disease lasting under 2 months. Those patients with uncontrolled infection, other autoimmune disease, pregnancy or lactation were excluded. This clonotype occurred many times. Antigen unknown. The TCR originated in a woman younger than 30 with Graves' hyperthyroidism. The rearrangement links TRBV20-1 to TRBJ1-1; D call uncertain. The sample was peripheral blood or thyroid tissue (not recorded which). The CDR3 DNA sequence: TGCAGTGCTAGTACCGGGGAGGGTCCTGAAGCTTTCTTT. It specifies CSASTGEGPEAFF.